This entry lists 12 T cell receptor beta chains sequenced from one sample in a study of blood T cell repertoires in COVID-19. Clones were sequenced by immunoSEQ multiplex PCR, and TCRdb holds only the in-frame ones, with some missing. The repertoire consists of tens of thousands of clones, with about 88% occurring once and the leading ten covering about 4.7%. The sequenced sample consisted of peripheral blood. These receptors all come from a man aged 40-49 years with active COVID-19.

This chain uses TRBV5-1 with TRBJ2-7, with 7 bases identical to TRBD2. Per germline, CDR1 SGHRS and CDR2 YFSETQ. The CDR3 runs 16 residues. After removal of 0 bases from V and 5 bases from J, the junction contained 11 bases not matched to a gene. The CDR3 DNA reads as TGCGCCAGCAGCTTGGTGGGCGGGAGTGTTGGAAACGAGCAGTACTTC. It encodes CASSLVGGSVGNEQYF.

The rearrangement joins TRBV3-1 (or the pseudogene TRBV3-2) to TRBJ2-1, with 10 bases aligning to TRBD1. After removal of 1 base from V and 7 bases from J, the junction contained 4 bases not matched to a gene. Germline V lookup: CDR1 LGHDT, CDR2 YNNKEL (reference sequence). The CDR3 totals 15 residues. The CDR3: CASSQGDRGNNEQFF. In DNA, the CDR3 is TGTGCCAGCAGCCAAGGGGACAGGGGAAATAATGAGCAGTTCTTC.

This sequence joins TRBV5-1 and TRBJ2-5; D unresolved. Trimming took off 0 bases at V and 5 bases at J, with 8 bases between the two ends. The germline CDR1 and CDR2 sequences are SGHRS and YFSETQ. The CDR3 length is 13 residues. The CDR3 DNA sequence: TGCGCCAGCAGCTTGGGGCCGGAGGAGACCCAGTACTTC. This codes for CASSLGPEETQYF.

The rearrangement links TRBV7-3 to TRBJ1-1, with D tentatively TRBD1 (5 bases). Trimming took off 3 bases at V and 3 bases at J, with 8 bases between the two ends. This CDR3 is built from 13 residues. Germline lookup yields CDR1 SGHTA and CDR2 FQGTGA. This chain's CDR3 is CASSFREDTEAFF. For the CDR3, the DNA is TGTGCCAGCAGCTTCAGGGAAGACACTGAAGCTTTCTTT. Looking up the rest from reference TRBV7-3 and TRBJ1-1 gives the full variable domain: GAGVSQTPSNKVTEKGKYVELRCDPISGHTALYWYRQSLGQGPEFLIYFQGTGAADDSGLPNDRFFAVRPEGSVSTLKIQRTERGDSAVYLCASSFREDTEAFFGQGTRLTVV.

Only one count was recorded for this clone. The chain is built from TRBV2 and TRBJ1-2, with 8 bases that match TRBD1. Germline V gene data show CDR1 as SNHLY and CDR2 as FYNNEI. The CDR3 covers 14 residues. V shed 8 bases, J shed 5 bases, and the junction held 10 bases outside the gene matches. In DNA, the CDR3 is TGTGCCAGCTCCATCGGACAGGGCGCTTATGGCTACACCTTC. Translating it yields CASSIGQGAYGYTF.

The chain carries TRBV30 and TRBJ2-1; TRBD2 aligns across 11 bases. The germline gives CDR1 GTSNPN, CDR2 SVGIG (reference sequence). CDR3 length equals 13 residues. V was clipped by 8 bases and J by 6 bases; unmatched bases: 6. The CDR3 protein is CAGSGRALNEQFF. CDR3 DNA: TGTGCCGGTAGCGGGAGGGCCCTCAATGAGCAGTTCTTC.

This chain links TRBV15 with TRBJ2-3; possibly TRBD2 for D (6 bases). Germline CDR1 LNHNV, CDR2 YYDKDF (reference sequence). V shed 6 bases and J shed 8 bases, with 21 bases lying between them. CDR3 length: 15 residues. CDR3 sequence (DNA): TGTGCCACCAGACTATCCCCCAGGTCCGGGGGTACGCAGTATTTT. This codes for CATRLSPRSGGTQYF.

This clone came up once. This chain connects TRBV28 to TRBJ2-7; TRBD2 might be the D (6 bases). The ends were cut back, 4 bases at V and 6 bases at J, with 10 bases in the middle. The CDR3 totals 12 residues. Per the germline V gene, CDR1 is MDHEN and CDR2 is SYDVKM. For the CDR3, the DNA is TGTGCCAGCAGTTCCCGGAGGGCCGAGCAGTACTTC. Its protein is CASSSRRAEQYF.

This chain joins TRBV9 and TRBJ2-2, with TRBD2 matching 7 bases. The trim removed 3 bases at V and 2 bases at J, leaving 1 base unmatched. The CDR3 is made up of 14 amino acids. Germline V gives CDR1 SGDLS, CDR2 YYNGEE. The CDR3 coding sequence is TGTGCCAGCAGCGGCGGGGGAAACACCGGGGAGCTGTTTTTT. Protein sequence: CASSGGGNTGELFF. The full variable domain, rest sourced from reference TRBV9 and TRBJ2-2, is DSGVTQTPKHLITATGQRVTLRCSPRSGDLSVYWYQQSLDQGLQFLIQYYNGEERAKGNILERFSAQQFPDLHSELNLSSLELGDSALYFCASSGGGNTGELFFGEGSRLTVL.

The chain joins TRBV11-2 to TRBJ1-1; D remains unclear. CDR1 is SGHAT and CDR2 is FQNNGV in the germline V gene. V dropped 0 bases and J dropped 9 bases, with 14 bases sitting between them. This CDR3 is built from 14 residues. CDR3 bases: TGTGCCAGCAGCTTAGATAGCGTGGCACCAAAAGCTTTCTTT. Protein: CASSLDSVAPKAFF. The full variable domain, rest sourced from reference TRBV11-2 and TRBJ1-1, is EAGVAQSPRYKIIEKRQSVAFWCNPISGHATLYWYQQILGQGPKLLIQFQNNGVVDDSQLPKDRFSAERLKGVDSTLKIQPAKLEDSAVYLCASSLDSVAPKAFFGQGTRLTVV.

The chain has TRBV29-1 and TRBJ2-3, with a possible D match to TRBD2 (5 bases). Trimming removed 6 bases at V and 1 base at J, with 11 bases between. Germline V gene lookup returns CDR1 SQVTM and CDR2 ANQGSEA. There are 13 residues in the CDR3. CDR3 DNA sequence: TGCAGCGTCGTGTTGAGGGGCACAGATACGCAGTATTTT. Amino acid sequence: CSVVLRGTDTQYF.

This clone was observed a single time. The chain recombines TRBV27 with TRBJ2-7; 7 bases are shared with TRBD1. In germline, CDR1 is MNHEY, CDR2 SMNVEV (reference sequence). With V trimmed by 6 bases and J by 5 bases, 16 bases remained unmatched. CDR3 length: 16 amino acids. In DNA form, the CDR3 reads TGTGCCAGCAGGACGTTTCGACAGGGCGGAAAAAACGAGCAGTACTTC. Encoded protein: CASRTFRQGGKNEQYF.